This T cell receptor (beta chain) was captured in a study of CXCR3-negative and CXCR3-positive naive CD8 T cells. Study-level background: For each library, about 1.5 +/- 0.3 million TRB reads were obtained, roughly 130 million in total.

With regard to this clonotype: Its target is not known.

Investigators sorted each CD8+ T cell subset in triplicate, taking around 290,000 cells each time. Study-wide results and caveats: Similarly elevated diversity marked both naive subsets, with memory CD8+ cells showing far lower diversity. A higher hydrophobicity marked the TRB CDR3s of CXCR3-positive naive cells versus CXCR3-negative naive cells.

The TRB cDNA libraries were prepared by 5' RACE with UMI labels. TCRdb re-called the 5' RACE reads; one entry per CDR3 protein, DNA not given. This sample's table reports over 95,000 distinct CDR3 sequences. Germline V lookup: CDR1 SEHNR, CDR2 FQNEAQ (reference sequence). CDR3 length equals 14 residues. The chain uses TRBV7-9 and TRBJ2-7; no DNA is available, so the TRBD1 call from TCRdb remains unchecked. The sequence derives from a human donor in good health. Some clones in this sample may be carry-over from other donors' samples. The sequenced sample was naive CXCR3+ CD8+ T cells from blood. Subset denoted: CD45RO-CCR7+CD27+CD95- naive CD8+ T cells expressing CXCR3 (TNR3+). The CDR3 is CASSLVGGTYEQYF.